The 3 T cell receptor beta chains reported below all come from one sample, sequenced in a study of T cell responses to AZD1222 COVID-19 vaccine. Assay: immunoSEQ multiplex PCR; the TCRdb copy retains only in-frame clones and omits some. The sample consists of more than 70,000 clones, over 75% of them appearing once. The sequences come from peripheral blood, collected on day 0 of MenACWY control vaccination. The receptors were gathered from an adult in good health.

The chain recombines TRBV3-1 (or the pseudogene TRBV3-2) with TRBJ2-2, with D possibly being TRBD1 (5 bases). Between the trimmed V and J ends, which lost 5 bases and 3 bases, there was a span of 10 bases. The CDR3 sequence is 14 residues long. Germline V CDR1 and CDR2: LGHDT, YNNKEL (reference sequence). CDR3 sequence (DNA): TGTGCCAGCAGCAGCAGGGTGGACACCGGGGAGCTGTTTTTT. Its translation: CASSSRVDTGELFF.

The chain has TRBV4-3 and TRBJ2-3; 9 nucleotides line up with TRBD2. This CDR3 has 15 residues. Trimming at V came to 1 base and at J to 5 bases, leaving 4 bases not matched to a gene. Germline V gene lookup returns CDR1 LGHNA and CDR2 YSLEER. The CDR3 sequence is CASSQVAGGLDTQYF. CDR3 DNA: TGCGCCAGCAGCCAAGTGGCGGGGGGGTTAGATACGCAGTATTTT.

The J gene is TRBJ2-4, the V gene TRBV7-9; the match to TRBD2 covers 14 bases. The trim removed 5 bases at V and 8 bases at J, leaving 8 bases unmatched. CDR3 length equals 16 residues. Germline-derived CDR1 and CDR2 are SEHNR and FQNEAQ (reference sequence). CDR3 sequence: CASSPGLAGGGYIQYF. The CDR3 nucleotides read TGTGCCAGCAGCCCAGGACTAGCGGGGGGAGGATACATTCAGTACTTC.